Shown below are 21 T cell receptor beta chains from a single sample sequenced in a study of cytomegalovirus exposure and HLA in healthy donors. The PCR ran on 60 Vbeta and 13 Jbeta primers. Clones were read by immunoSEQ multiplex PCR, and TCRdb kept only the in-frame ones, dropping some. The sample table sets out over 100,000 clones. Sequencing was done on a sample of PBMCs. All receptors derive from a man aged 40-50 years in good health and CMV-seropositive.

The chain uses TRBV7-3 and TRBJ2-1; 7 nucleotides agree with TRBD1. The J segment lost 6 bases and the V segment lost 0 bases, leaving 2 bases of the junction unmatched. The germline V gene has CDR1 SGHTA and CDR2 FQGTGA. This CDR3 comprises 14 residues. The CDR3 here is CASSLTGTANEQFF. The CDR3 DNA reads as TGTGCCAGCAGCTTAACAGGGACAGCCAATGAGCAGTTCTTC.

V and J are TRBV2 and TRBJ2-3; TRBD2 agrees at 9 bases. Losses at the gene ends were 6 bases for V and 3 bases for J; bases not matched to a gene: 4. Looked up from germline, CDR1 is SNHLY and CDR2 is FYNNEI. The CDR3 has 14 amino acids. The CDR3 DNA is TGTGCCAGCAGACCGGGACTAGCAACAGATACGCAGTATTTT. This translates into CASRPGLATDTQYF.

The rearrangement joins TRBV10-2 to TRBJ1-1; no reliable D call. Germline assignment: CDR1 WSHSY and CDR2 SAAADI. The CDR3 consists of 12 residues. Trimming cost V 5 bases and J 3 bases, with 7 bases left between them. The CDR3 DNA follows: TGCGCCAGCAGTTTCCGGGACACTGAAGCTTTCTTT. Translating gives CASSFRDTEAFF.

The chain employs TRBV15 and TRBJ2-1, with 7 bases fitting TRBD2. From germline, CDR1 is LNHNV and CDR2 YYDKDF (reference sequence). Trimming removed 0 bases from V and 5 bases from J; junction bases left unmatched: 10. The CDR3 extends over 17 amino acids. CDR3 sequence: CATSRERLAVPHNEQFF. CDR3 coding DNA: TGTGCCACCAGCAGAGAGAGACTAGCCGTTCCCCACAATGAGCAGTTCTTC.

This chain joins TRBV5-1 and TRBJ2-1, with 9 positions matching TRBD2. Trimming removed 4 bases from V and 4 bases from J; junction bases left unmatched: 9. The CDR3 loop spans 16 amino acids. Germline V CDR1 and CDR2: SGHRS, YFSETQ. This chain's CDR3 is CASSPFSGRGYNEQFF. CDR3 sequence (DNA): TGCGCCAGCAGCCCCTTTAGCGGGAGAGGTTACAATGAGCAGTTCTTC.

V gene TRBV30 combines with J gene TRBJ2-7, with 9 bases lining up with TRBD2. J was trimmed by 6 bases and V by 0 bases; bases with no gene match: 9. This CDR3 comprises 15 residues. CDR1 and CDR2 (germline): GTSNPN, SVGIG (reference sequence). The CDR3 DNA reads TGTGCCTGGAGTGTAACGGGCCTAGCGGGACGCGAGCAGTACTTC. Protein: CAWSVTGLAGREQYF.

The CDR3 spells CASSVWGLVDQPQHF. In DNA form, the CDR3 reads TGTGCCAGCAGTGTGTGGGGGCTGGTGGATCAGCCCCAGCATTTT. J is TRBJ1-5 and V is TRBV28; possibly TRBD1 for D (6 bases). CDR3 length equals 15 residues. CDR1 and CDR2 from the germline V gene are MDHEN and SYDVKM. V was shortened by 5 bases and J by 5 bases, with 16 bases between the two germline ends. The whole variable domain, remainder taken from reference TRBV28 and TRBJ1-5, is DVKVTQSSRYLVKRTGEKVFLECVQDMDHENMFWYRQDPGLGLRLIYFSYDVKMKEKGDIPEGYSVSREKKERFSLILESASTNQTSMYLCASSVWGLVDQPQHFGDGTRLSIL.

The rearrangement links TRBV7-3 to TRBJ2-7; 7 nucleotides align to TRBD2. This CDR3 has 13 amino acids. V lost 5 bases and J lost 3; bases outside the gene matches: 4. From germline, CDR1 is SGHTA and CDR2 FQGTGA. DNA of the CDR3: TGTGCCAGCAGCCCCCGGGGGGTCTACGAGCAGTACTTC. It codes for CASSPRGVYEQYF.

The chain has TRBV29-1 and TRBJ2-1, with D maybe TRBD2 (5 bases). The length of the CDR3 is 13 residues. Trimming left V 3 bases short and J 9 bases short, with 15 bases between. Germline V gene sequence: CDR1 SQVTM, CDR2 ANQGSEA. In DNA, the CDR3 is TGCAGCGTTGAGCCTACGGGGTTCGGTGAGCAGTTCTTC. Protein: CSVEPTGFGEQFF.

Comments on this clone: One end of the junction does not line up with germline, which may come from a read error. Different DNA sequences within this sample yield the same CDR3. V gene TRBV7-9 combines with J gene TRBJ2-1, with 7 bases fitting TRBD1. This CDR3 comprises 16 residues. In germline, CDR1 is SEHNR, CDR2 FQNEAQ (reference sequence). The CDR3 nucleotides are TGTGCCAGCAGCTTACCCCGGACAGGAGTATACAATGAACAGTTCTTC. Translated: CASSLPRTGVYNEQFF.

The J gene is TRBJ2-3, the V gene TRBV4-1; TRBD2 matches at 10 bases. The CDR3 is 17 residues long. The ends lost 3 bases at V and 2 bases at J; junction bases unmatched: 8. Germline CDR1 MGHRA, CDR2 YSYEKL. CDR3 amino acids: CASSQEGLAIYTDTQYF. The CDR3 coding sequence is TGCGCCAGCAGCCAGGAGGGACTAGCGATCTACACAGATACGCAGTATTTT.

The chain has TRBV11-2 and TRBJ2-5; TRBD2 matches at 11 bases. Trimming took 3 bases from V and 5 from J; bases not matched to a gene: 5. CDR1 is SGHAT and CDR2 is FQNNGV in the germline V gene. The CDR3 is made up of 15 amino acids. CDR3 nucleotide sequence: TGTGCCAGCAGCTTCACCCTAGCGGGAGGTGAGACCCAGTACTTC. Its translation: CASSFTLAGGETQYF. The full variable domain, in which reference TRBV11-2 and TRBJ2-5 provide the parts outside the CDR3, is EAGVAQSPRYKIIEKRQSVAFWCNPISGHATLYWYQQILGQGPKLLIQFQNNGVVDDSQLPKDRFSAERLKGVDSTLKIQPAKLEDSAVYLCASSFTLAGGETQYFGPGTRLLVL.

The gene calls are TRBV6-1 and TRBJ1-1, with TRBD1 as a possible D gene (6 bases). Deletions cut 7 bases from V and 2 bases from J, with 14 bases between. The CDR3 has 14 amino acids. Germline V gives CDR1 MNHNS, CDR2 SASEGT. The CDR3 DNA reads TGTGCCAGCACCCGGGACACCCTAAACACTGAAGCTTTCTTT. Its translation is CASTRDTLNTEAFF.

This sequence joins TRBV6-1 and TRBJ1-5; possibly TRBD1 for D (6 bases). V dropped 3 bases and J dropped 0 bases, with 21 bases sitting between them. Germline V gene data show CDR1 as MNHNS and CDR2 as SASEGT. The CDR3 loop spans 19 amino acids. The CDR3 nucleotides are TGTGCCAGCAGTGACAATACCGGGACAAGAGCCTATAGCAATCAGCCCCAGCATTTT. This translates into CASSDNTGTRAYSNQPQHF.

The chain recombines TRBV4-3 with TRBJ1-4; the D is unclear. The germline CDR1 and CDR2 sequences are LGHNA and YSLEER. This CDR3 is built from 13 residues. V lost 4 bases and J lost 11, with 14 bases in between. CDR3 amino acids: CASSPRTGSKLFF. In DNA form, the CDR3 reads TGCGCCAGCAGCCCCCGCACGGGATCTAAACTGTTTTTT.

The chain combines TRBV4-1 with TRBJ1-2; possibly TRBD1 for D (6 bases). Trimming pared 3 bases from V and 8 bases from J, leaving 19 bases between. CDR3 size: 15 residues. Germline CDR1 reads MGHRA; CDR2 reads YSYEKL. The CDR3 DNA sequence: TGCGCCAGCAGCCAGCTGACAGGATCGACGGGGGGCTACACCTTC. Translating gives CASSQLTGSTGGYTF.

This chain connects TRBV28 to TRBJ2-7; 7 bases map to TRBD1. The V gene end was trimmed by 4 bases and the J gene end by 3 bases; junction bases not matched to a gene: 6. The CDR3 totals 14 residues. Germline values: CDR1 MDHEN, CDR2 SYDVKM. The CDR3 bases are TGTGCCAGCAGTTCCGAGGGGGCGCACTACGAGCAGTACTTC. Amino acids: CASSSEGAHYEQYF.

The rearrangement uses TRBV11-3 and TRBJ2-2; tentatively, D is TRBD1 (6 bases). The V end lost 5 bases, the J end lost 7 bases, and 11 bases lay between the germline ends. Germline assignment: CDR1 SGHNT and CDR2 YENEEA. CDR3 length equals 13 residues. In nucleotides, the CDR3 is TGTGCCAGCAGCACTCACAGGGACGGGGAGCTGTTTTTT. Protein: CASSTHRDGELFF.

The genes are TRBV9 and TRBJ2-3; D is undetermined. CDR3 length: 14 residues. Germline CDR1 reads SGDLS; CDR2 reads YYNGEE. The V end was cut by 5 bases, the J end by 3 bases, with 13 bases between. CDR3 amino acids: CASRPATRTDTQYF. The CDR3 coding sequence is TGTGCCAGCAGACCGGCGACAAGGACAGATACGCAGTATTTT.

This sequence joins TRBV14 and TRBJ2-7; the D is unclear. V lost 0 bases and J lost 3, with 9 bases in between. The germline V gene has CDR1 SGHDN and CDR2 FVKESK. The CDR3 is 14 amino acids. CDR3 sequence (DNA): TGTGCCAGCAGCCAAGATATAGCAAACTACGAGCAGTACTTC. Translating gives CASSQDIANYEQYF.

The chain combines TRBV6-5 with TRBJ2-7; D not certain. The CDR3 runs to 14 residues. V was cut by 0 bases and J by 0 bases, with 6 bases left in between. Germline CDR1 MNHEY, CDR2 SVGAGI. Here the CDR3 reads CASSYSQASYEQYF. The DNA of the CDR3 is TGTGCCAGCAGTTACTCCCAGGCCTCCTACGAGCAGTACTTC.